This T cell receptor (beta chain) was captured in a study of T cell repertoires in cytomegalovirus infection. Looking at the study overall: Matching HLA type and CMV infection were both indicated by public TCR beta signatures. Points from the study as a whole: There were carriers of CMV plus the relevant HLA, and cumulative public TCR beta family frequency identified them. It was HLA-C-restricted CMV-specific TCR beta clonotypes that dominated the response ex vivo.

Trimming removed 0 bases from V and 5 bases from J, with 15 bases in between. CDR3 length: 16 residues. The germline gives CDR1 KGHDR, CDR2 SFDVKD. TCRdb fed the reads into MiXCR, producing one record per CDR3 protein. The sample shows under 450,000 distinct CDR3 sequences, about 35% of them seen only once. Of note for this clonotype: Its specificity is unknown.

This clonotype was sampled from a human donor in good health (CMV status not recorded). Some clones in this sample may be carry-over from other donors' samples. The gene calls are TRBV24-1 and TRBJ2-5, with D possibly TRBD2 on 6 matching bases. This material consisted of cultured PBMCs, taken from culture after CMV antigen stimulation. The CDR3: CATSDLKRDGGETQYF. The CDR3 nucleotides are TGTGCCACCAGTGATTTGAAACGGGATGGGGGGGAGACCCAGTACTTC.